This passage covers 29 T cell receptor beta chains from one sample sequenced in a study of shared clonotypes between healthy human individuals. Using immunoSEQ multiplex PCR, the repertoire was profiled, and TCRdb retains in-frame clones only, with some absent. The repertoire consists of 2 million to 3 million clones, with more than 85% occurring once and the leading ten covering 0.36%. The sequenced material came from naive CD4+ T cells from PBMCs. Subset denoted: CD45RA+ positively selected. Receptors were obtained from a man aged 18-30 years in good health. Some clones in this sample may be carry-over from other donors' samples.

The rearrangement links TRBV18 to TRBJ1-3, with a possible D match to TRBD1 (6 bases). Trimming removed 3 bases from V and 0 bases from J, with 12 bases in between. CDR3 length equals 16 residues. Germline lookup yields CDR1 KGHSH and CDR2 LQKENI. The CDR3 DNA reads as TGTGCCAGCTCACCTCAAGGGGGGCACTCTGGAAACACCATATATTTT. Its protein is CASSPQGGHSGNTIYF.

This chain links TRBV28 with TRBJ2-1, with 9 bases fitting TRBD2. J was trimmed by 0 bases and V by 6 bases; bases with no gene match: 15. Germline loops: CDR1 MDHEN, CDR2 SYDVKM. This CDR3 is built from 19 residues. The CDR3 DNA sequence: TGTGCCAGCAGCGGGGCGGGAGGGAAGGCCGGGTACTCCTACAATGAGCAGTTCTTC. Its protein product is CASSGAGGKAGYSYNEQFF.

The chain joins TRBV2 to TRBJ1-5; D is undetermined. The CDR3 sequence is 13 residues long. The V end lost 6 bases, the J end lost 5 bases, and 11 bases lay between the germline ends. CDR1 and CDR2 from the germline V gene are SNHLY and FYNNEI. This CDR3 is CASRSGYYQPQHF. The CDR3 DNA reads TGTGCCAGCAGGTCAGGCTACTATCAGCCCCAGCATTTT. Filled out from reference TRBV2 and TRBJ1-5, the complete variable domain reads EPEVTQTPSHQVTQMGQEVILRCVPISNHLYFYWYRQILGQKVEFLVSFYNNEISEKSEIFDDQFSVERPDGSNFTLKIRSTKLEDSAMYFCASRSGYYQPQHFGDGTRLSIL.

J is TRBJ1-1 and V is TRBV29-1; no reliable D call. V lost 1 base to trimming and J lost 1 base, with 4 bases between them. The CDR3 contains 12 residues. CDR1 is SQVTM, CDR2 ANQGSEA, per germline. CDR3 residues: CSVEVENTEAFF. In DNA, the CDR3 is TGCAGCGTTGAAGTGGAGAACACTGAAGCTTTCTTT.

The chain combines TRBV28 with TRBJ1-2, with D tentatively TRBD1 (6 bases). CDR3 length: 14 residues. Trimming cost V 7 bases and J 5 bases, with 17 bases left between them. Germline V lookup: CDR1 MDHEN, CDR2 SYDVKM. Here the CDR3 reads CASTTDGTHYGYTF. DNA for the CDR3: TGTGCCAGCACCACCGACGGGACACATTATGGCTACACCTTC.

This chain joins TRBV28 and TRBJ1-2, with D maybe TRBD1 (5 bases). The CDR3 is 14 amino acids. Trimming took off 5 bases at V and 3 bases at J, with 13 bases between the two ends. Germline CDR1 is MDHEN and CDR2 is SYDVKM. Here the CDR3 DNA reads TGTGCCAGCAGTCTTGGGGGGGAGGACTATGGCTACACCTTC. The encoded protein is CASSLGGEDYGYTF.

This sequence joins TRBV28 and TRBJ2-2; no definite D call. The CDR3 is 16 amino acids. Trimming left V 0 bases short and J 2 bases short, with 10 bases between. Germline assignment: CDR1 MDHEN and CDR2 SYDVKM. The CDR3 nucleotides are TGTGCCAGCAGTTTATGGGGCCAGATTAACACCGGGGAGCTGTTTTTT. It yields the protein CASSLWGQINTGELFF.

The V gene is TRBV2, the J gene TRBJ2-1, with unresolved D. CDR1 is SNHLY and CDR2 is FYNNEI in the germline V gene. V was cut by 6 bases and J by 2 bases, with 11 bases left in between. The CDR3 sequence is 14 residues long. CDR3 sequence reads: CASSPKLAYNEQFF. CDR3 in DNA: TGTGCCAGCAGCCCGAAGTTGGCCTACAATGAGCAGTTCTTC.

The rearrangement joins TRBV30 to TRBJ2-1; no clear D. V lost 4 bases, J lost 3 bases, and 16 bases lay in between. From germline, CDR1 is GTSNPN and CDR2 SVGIG (reference sequence). This CDR3 has 15 amino acids. The CDR3 nucleotides are TGTGCCTGGAATCACCGGACGGCGTACTACAATGAGCAGTTCTTC. Residues: CAWNHRTAYYNEQFF.

The chain links TRBV7-3 to TRBJ2-5; D not resolved. The CDR3 runs 13 residues. The V gene lost 1 base and the J gene lost 2 bases, with 5 bases spanning the gap. Germline V gene sequence: CDR1 SGHTA, CDR2 FQGTGA. CDR3 region: CASSLNQQETQYF. The DNA for the CDR3 is TGTGCCAGCAGCTTAAACCAGCAAGAGACCCAGTACTTC.

The chain couples TRBV12-1 to TRBJ1-5; whether TRBD1, the table's D call, matches the DNA was not checked. TRBV12-1 is a listed pseudogene. The CDR3 loop spans 14 amino acids. The CDR3 loop reads CASSFTGGSQPQHF. For the CDR3, the DNA is TGTGCCAGCAGCTTCACAGGGGGAAGTCAGCCCCAGCATTTT.

Turning to this clone: Other nucleotide sequences in the sample specify the same CDR3. CDR3 loop: CASSFSGGTEAFF. In DNA form, the CDR3 reads TGTGCCAGCAGTTTCTCCGGGGGGACTGAAGCTTTCTTT. The chain is built from TRBV27 and TRBJ1-1, with a possible D match to TRBD1 (5 bases). The CDR3 runs 13 residues. V was clipped by 3 bases and J by 5 bases, with 10 bases between them. Germline V lookup: CDR1 MNHEY, CDR2 SMNVEV (reference sequence).

V is TRBV25-1 and J is TRBJ1-2; D remains ambiguous. The germline V gene encodes CDR1 MGHDK and CDR2 SYGVNS. Deletions cut 7 bases from V and 7 bases from J, with 16 bases between. The CDR3 sequence is 13 residues long. The CDR3 region has the DNA TGTGCCAGCAAGGTCGAGGGTAAAAGTGGCTACACCTTC. It encodes CASKVEGKSGYTF.

This sequence joins TRBV4-1 and TRBJ2-3; 8 nucleotides match TRBD1. CDR1 and CDR2 from the germline V gene are MGHRA and YSYEKL. V lost 4 bases to trimming and J lost 0 bases; unmatched junction nucleotides: 6. The CDR3 contains 16 residues. In DNA, the CDR3 is TGCGCCAGCAGCCTAAAACAGGGGGTGAGCACAGATACGCAGTATTTT. It translates to CASSLKQGVSTDTQYF.

J is TRBJ2-2 and V is TRBV5-4, with TRBD2 matching 13 bases. With V trimmed by 4 bases and J by 4 bases, 7 bases remained unmatched. The CDR3 consists of 17 residues. CDR1 SGHNT and CDR2 YYREEE come from the germline V gene (reference sequence). DNA for the CDR3: TGTGCCAGCAGCCCTCCGGGACTAGCGGGAAGCACCGGGGAGCTGTTTTTT. Its protein is CASSPPGLAGSTGELFF.

This sequence joins TRBV2 and TRBJ2-3; 11 bases match TRBD2. The CDR3 is 14 residues long. Trimming at V came to 7 bases and at J to 6 bases, leaving 6 bases not matched to a gene. The germline V gene encodes CDR1 SNHLY and CDR2 FYNNEI. The CDR3 DNA reads as TGTGCCAGCAACCCTAGCGGGAGGACGGATACGCAGTATTTT. Its protein product is CASNPSGRTDTQYF.

The genes are TRBV4-1 and TRBJ2-5; 10 bases align to TRBD2. The CDR3 spans 16 residues. V lost 4 bases, J lost 1 base, and 6 bases stayed unmatched. The germline V gene has CDR1 MGHRA and CDR2 YSYEKL. CDR3 loop: CASSLRTSGAQETQYF. The CDR3 bases are TGCGCCAGCAGCCTCCGGACTAGCGGAGCCCAAGAGACCCAGTACTTC.

This clone was recorded once. The chain uses TRBV7-9 and TRBJ2-2, with D perhaps TRBD1 (6 bases). This CDR3 has 15 amino acids. Germline assignment: CDR1 SEHNR and CDR2 FQNEAQ (reference sequence). V was trimmed by 6 bases and J by 5 bases, leaving 16 bases between them. CDR3 sequence reads: CASRRGWDKTGELFF. CDR3 DNA: TGTGCCAGCAGACGCGGGTGGGACAAAACCGGGGAGCTGTTTTTT.

In nucleotides, the CDR3 is TGTGCCAGCAGCTTAGTGGGGAGGGGTTCCGGAAACACCATATATTTT. It is translated as CASSLVGRGSGNTIYF. V gene TRBV7-2 combines with J gene TRBJ1-3, with D perhaps TRBD1 (5 bases). The CDR3 has 16 amino acids. The V and J ends lost 1 base and 4 bases respectively, with 14 bases between them. CDR1 and CDR2 (germline): SGHTA, FQGNSA.

The J gene is TRBJ1-1, the V gene TRBV28; 7 positions agree with TRBD1. Germline CDR1 and CDR2: MDHEN and SYDVKM. The CDR3 contains 17 residues. V trimming: 5 bases; J trimming: 1 base; junction bases outside the gene matches: 13. DNA for the CDR3: TGTGCCAGCAGTAAAACAGGGGTGCGGTTATGGAACACTGAAGCTTTCTTT. Translated, it gives CASSKTGVRLWNTEAFF.

The CDR3 spells CASSPPRNREVHEQYF. CDR3 in DNA: TGTGCCAGCTCACCTCCGCGAAACAGGGAGGTCCACGAGCAGTACTTC. J is TRBJ2-5 and V is TRBV18; D possibly uses TRBD1 or TRBD2 (6 bases each). The tail of the sequence fits TRBJ2-7 better, so the J call may be wrong. This CDR3 has 16 amino acids. Germline V lookup: CDR1 KGHSH, CDR2 LQKENI.

The chain links TRBV9 to TRBJ2-1; 7 nucleotides align to TRBD2. Germline trimming cut 3 bases from V and 4 bases from J; bases unmatched to any gene: 4. Germline assignment: CDR1 SGDLS and CDR2 YYNGEE. The CDR3 consists of 14 residues. CDR3 sequence reads: CASSAGTTYNEQFF. The CDR3 region has the DNA TGTGCCAGCAGCGCAGGGACTACTTACAATGAGCAGTTCTTC.

V and J are TRBV6-1 and TRBJ1-2; 9 positions match TRBD1. Germline V gene data show CDR1 as MNHNS and CDR2 as SASEGT. This CDR3 spans 15 amino acids. J lost 4 bases, V lost 5 bases, and 8 bases had no gene match. CDR3 DNA sequence: TGTGCCAGCAGTAGGGGACAGGGCGAGGGCTATGGCTACACCTTC. Its protein product is CASSRGQGEGYGYTF.

The chain combines TRBV28 with TRBJ2-1, with 10 bases that match TRBD1. Germline V CDR1 and CDR2: MDHEN, SYDVKM. This CDR3 comprises 15 residues. J was trimmed by 7 bases and V by 3 bases; bases with no gene match: 6. The CDR3 DNA sequence: TGTGCCAGCAGTTTTTCCCGGACAGGGGGAAATGAGCAGTTCTTC. Its translation: CASSFSRTGGNEQFF.

CDR3 in amino acids: CASSPLTGRGDYGYTF. CDR3 bases: TGTGCCAGCAGTCCCCTGACAGGGCGAGGGGACTATGGCTACACCTTC. The chain uses TRBV27 and TRBJ1-2; TRBD1 aligns across 7 bases. Germline V lookup: CDR1 MNHEY, CDR2 SMNVEV (reference sequence). The CDR3 loop spans 16 amino acids. J lost 3 bases, V lost 5 bases, and 12 bases had no gene match.

The V call is TRBV29-1, the J call TRBJ2-5; D is possibly TRBD1 (7 bases). The DNA end is a closer match to TRBJ2-7, so the J assignment may be wrong. CDR1 is SQVTM, CDR2 ANQGSEA, per germline. The CDR3 has 13 amino acids. CDR3 residues: CSVAQGGSYEQYF. DNA of the CDR3: TGCAGCGTTGCTCAGGGGGGCTCCTACGAGCAGTACTTC.

This clone has only one observation. Other DNA sequences in this sample translate to the same CDR3. The chain joins TRBV7-3 to TRBJ2-1, with 9 bases that match TRBD2. The CDR3 spans 14 residues. Germline assignment: CDR1 SGHTA and CDR2 FQGTGA. Trimming took 2 bases from V and 6 from J; bases not matched to a gene: 2. CDR3 sequence: CASSLGTSPNEQFF. CDR3 coding DNA: TGTGCCAGCAGCTTAGGGACTAGCCCCAATGAGCAGTTCTTC.

This clone occurred once. The chain carries TRBV28 and TRBJ1-4, with 8 bases that match TRBD1. With V trimmed by 6 bases and J by 0 bases, 3 bases remained unmatched. The CDR3 loop spans 15 amino acids. The germline CDR1 and CDR2 sequences are MDHEN and SYDVKM. The CDR3 coding sequence is TGTGCCAGCAGACAGGGGGATGCAACTAATGAAAAACTGTTTTTT. It encodes CASRQGDATNEKLFF.

In its sample, this clone was seen a few times. The chain carries TRBV19 and TRBJ1-1; D is unresolved. The CDR3 covers 11 residues. Germline V CDR1 and CDR2: LNHDA, SQIVND (reference sequence). V lost 3 bases and J lost 4, with 3 bases in between. The CDR3 here is CASSIGTEAFF. Written as DNA, the CDR3 is TGTGCCAGTAGTATTGGCACTGAAGCTTTCTTT.